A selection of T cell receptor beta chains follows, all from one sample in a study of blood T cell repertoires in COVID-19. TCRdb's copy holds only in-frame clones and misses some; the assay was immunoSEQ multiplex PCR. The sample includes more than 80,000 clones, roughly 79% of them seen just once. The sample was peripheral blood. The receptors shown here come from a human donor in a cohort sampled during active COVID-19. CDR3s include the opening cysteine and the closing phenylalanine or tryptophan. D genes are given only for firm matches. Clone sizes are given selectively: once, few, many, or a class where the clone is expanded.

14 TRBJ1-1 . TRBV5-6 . CASSRQTSWSEAFF TGTGCCAGCAGCAGGCAGACCTCGTGGAGTGAAGCTTTCTTT
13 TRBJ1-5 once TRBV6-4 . CASSDSADQPQHF TGTGCCAGCAGTGACTCGGCAGATCAGCCCCAGCATTTT
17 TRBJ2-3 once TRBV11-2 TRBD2 CASSFAILATSADTQYF TGTGCCAGCAGCTTCGCTATACTAGCGACTAGTGCAGATACGCAGTATTTT
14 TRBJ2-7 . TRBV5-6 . CASSLYGGLDEQYF TGTGCCAGCAGCTTGTACGGGGGGCTGGACGAGCAGTACTTC
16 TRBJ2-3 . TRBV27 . CASSPPSAGWGDTQYF TGTGCCAGCAGTCCCCCCTCTGCAGGGTGGGGAGATACGCAGTATTTT
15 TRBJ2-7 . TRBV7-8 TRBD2 CASSARLAGPYEQYF TGTGCCAGCAGCGCCCGACTAGCGGGCCCCTACGAGCAGTACTTC
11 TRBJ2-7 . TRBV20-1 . CSAGGTNEQYF TGCAGTGCTGGGGGGACGAACGAGCAGTACTTC
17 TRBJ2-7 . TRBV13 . CASSFSYGTWGSYEQYF TGTGCCAGCAGCTTTAGCTATGGGACATGGGGATCTTACGAGCAGTACTTC
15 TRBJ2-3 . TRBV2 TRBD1 CASRNRGSGTDTQYF TGTGCCAGCAGAAACAGGGGCTCCGGCACAGATACGCAGTATTTT
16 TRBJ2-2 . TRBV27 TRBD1 CASSSHRGLDTGELFF TGTGCCAGCAGTTCACACAGGGGGCTGGACACCGGGGAGCTGTTTTTT
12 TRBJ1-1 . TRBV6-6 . CASERDATEAFF TGTGCCAGCGAACGGGATGCCACTGAAGCTTTCTTT
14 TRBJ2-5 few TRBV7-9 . CASSPPEGWETQYF TGTGCCAGCAGCCCACCTGAGGGCTGGGAGACCCAGTACTTC
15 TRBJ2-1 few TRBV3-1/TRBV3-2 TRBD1 CASSPRDRAYNEQFF TGTGCCAGCAGCCCCCGGGACAGGGCGTACAATGAGCAGTTCTTC
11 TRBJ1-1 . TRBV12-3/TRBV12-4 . CASSQGFKAFF TGTGCCAGCAGTCAGGGTTTCAAAGCTTTCTTT
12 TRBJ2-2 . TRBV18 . CASSRYTGELFF TGTGCCAGCTCTCGGTACACCGGGGAGCTGTTTTTT
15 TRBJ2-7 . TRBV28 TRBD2 CASSLAGTSFHEQYF TGTGCCAGCAGTTTGGCCGGGACTAGCTTCCACGAGCAGTACTTC
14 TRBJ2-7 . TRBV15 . CATSSDRSDYEQYF TGTGCCACCAGCAGCGACAGGAGCGACTACGAGCAGTACTTC
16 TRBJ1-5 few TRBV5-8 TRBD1 CASSVGTGVRNQPQHF TGTGCCAGCAGCGTAGGGACAGGGGTACGCAATCAGCCCCAGCATTTT
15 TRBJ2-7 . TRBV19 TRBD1 CASSIGTGLSYEQYF TGTGCCAGTAGTATAGGGACAGGGTTGAGCTACGAGCAGTACTTC
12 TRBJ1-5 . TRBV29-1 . CSVAGADQPQHF TGCAGCGTTGCAGGGGCGGACCAGCCCCAGCATTTT
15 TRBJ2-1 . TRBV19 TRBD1 CASSSTGGLYNEQFF TGTGCCAGTAGTTCCACAGGGGGCCTTTACAATGAGCAGTTCTTC
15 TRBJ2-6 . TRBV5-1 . CASSLGGSGANVLTF TGCGCCAGCAGCCTTGGAGGATCTGGGGCCAACGTCCTGACTTTC
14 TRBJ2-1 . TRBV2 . CASSERLVYNEQFF TGTGCCAGCAGTGAACGACTTGTATACAATGAGCAGTTCTTC
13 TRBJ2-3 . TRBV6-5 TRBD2 CASSSGGTDTQYF TGTGCCAGCAGCAGCGGGGGCACAGATACGCAGTATTTT
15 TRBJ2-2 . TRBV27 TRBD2 CASSFSREGTGELFF TGTGCCAGCAGTTTCAGTCGGGAGGGGACCGGGGAGCTGTTTTTT
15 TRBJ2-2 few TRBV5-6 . CASSLRRQGTGELFF TGTGCCAGCAGCTTGAGAAGGCAGGGGACCGGGGAGCTGTTTTTT
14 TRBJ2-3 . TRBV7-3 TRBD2 CASSLSGTPDTQYF TGTGCCAGCAGCCTTAGCGGGACCCCAGATACGCAGTATTTT
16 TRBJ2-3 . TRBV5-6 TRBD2 CASSRTSGGATDTQYF TGTGCCAGCAGCAGGACTAGCGGGGGGGCGACAGATACGCAGTATTTT
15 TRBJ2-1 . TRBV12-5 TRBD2 CASGPQGGGYNEQFF TGTGCTAGTGGCCCCCAAGGCGGGGGGTACAATGAGCAGTTCTTC
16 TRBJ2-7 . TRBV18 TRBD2 CASSPKMAGGPVEQYF TGTGCCAGCTCACCAAAGATGGCGGGAGGGCCGGTGGAGCAGTACTTC
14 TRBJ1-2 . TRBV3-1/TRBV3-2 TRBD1 CASSQGDRGHGYTF TGTGCCAGCAGCCAAGGGGACAGGGGGCATGGCTACACCTTC
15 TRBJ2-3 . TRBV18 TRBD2 CASSIAGDSPDTQYF TGTGCCAGCTCAATAGCGGGAGATTCCCCAGATACGCAGTATTTT
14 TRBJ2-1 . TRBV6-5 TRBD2 CASGLAGGYNEQFF TGTGCCAGTGGACTAGCGGGGGGTTACAATGAGCAGTTCTTC
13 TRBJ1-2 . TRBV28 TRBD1 CASRETGVGGYTF TGTGCCAGCAGGGAGACAGGGGTTGGCGGCTACACCTTC
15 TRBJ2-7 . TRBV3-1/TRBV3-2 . CASSQVSQGSNEQYF TGTGCCAGCAGCCAAGTCTCCCAGGGTTCGAACGAGCAGTACTTC
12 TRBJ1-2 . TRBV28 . CASRDTVYGYTF TGTGCCAGCCGTGACACGGTCTATGGCTACACCTTC
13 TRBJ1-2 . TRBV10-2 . CASTSDRTYGYTF TGCGCCAGCACCTCGGACAGAACCTATGGCTACACCTTC
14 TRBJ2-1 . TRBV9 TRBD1 CASSVGQGRNEQFF TGTGCCAGCAGCGTCGGACAGGGGCGCAATGAGCAGTTCTTC
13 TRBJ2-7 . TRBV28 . CASAGHPSYEQYF TGTGCCAGCGCCGGACACCCCTCCTACGAGCAGTACTTC
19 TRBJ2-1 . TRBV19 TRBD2 CASSLGGGSSGRSYNEQFF TGTGCCAGTAGTCTAGGTGGAGGATCAAGCGGGAGATCCTACAATGAGCAGTTCTTC
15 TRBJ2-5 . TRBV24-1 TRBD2 CATSSPREGQETQYF TGTGCCACCAGTAGCCCGCGGGAGGGCCAAGAGACCCAGTACTTC
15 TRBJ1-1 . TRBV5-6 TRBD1 CASRVTGALNTEAFF TGTGCCAGCAGGGTCACAGGGGCCTTGAACACTGAAGCTTTCTTT
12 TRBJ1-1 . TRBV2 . CASSSRDTEAFF TGTGCCAGCTCGTCCAGGGACACTGAAGCTTTCTTT
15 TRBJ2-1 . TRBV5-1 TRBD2 CASSPGLAGNNEQFF TGCGCCAGCAGCCCGGGACTAGCGGGTAACAATGAGCAGTTCTTC
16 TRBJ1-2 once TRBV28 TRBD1 CASSSAGTGGNYGYTF TGTGCCAGCAGTTCCGCCGGGACAGGGGGGAACTATGGCTACACCTTC
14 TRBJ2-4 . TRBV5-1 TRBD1 CASSSGQPRNIQYF TGCGCCAGCAGCTCGGGACAGCCTAGAAACATTCAGTACTTC
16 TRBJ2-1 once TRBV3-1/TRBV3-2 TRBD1 CASSPQDRGGYNEQFF TGTGCCAGCAGTCCTCAGGACAGGGGAGGATACAATGAGCAGTTCTTC
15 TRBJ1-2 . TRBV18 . CASSPEDSPRYGYTF TGTGCCAGCTCACCAGAGGACAGTCCCCGTTATGGCTACACCTTC
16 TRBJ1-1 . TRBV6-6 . CASSYGGGRMNTEAFF TGTGCCAGCAGTTACGGCGGGGGACGGATGAACACTGAAGCTTTCTTT
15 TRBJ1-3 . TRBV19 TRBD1 CASSFRTGSGNTIYF TGTGCCAGTAGTTTCCGGACAGGGAGTGGAAACACCATATATTTT
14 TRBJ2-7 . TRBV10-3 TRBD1 CAISRGSGQEEQYF TGTGCCATCAGTCGGGGCTCCGGACAGGAGGAGCAGTACTTC
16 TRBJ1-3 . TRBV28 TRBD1 CASSFRDRGSGNTIYF TGTGCCAGCAGTTTCCGGGACAGGGGATCTGGAAACACCATATATTTT
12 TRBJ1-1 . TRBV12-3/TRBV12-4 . CASSHSGRGAFF TGTGCCAGCAGCCATTCCGGGAGGGGGGCTTTCTTT